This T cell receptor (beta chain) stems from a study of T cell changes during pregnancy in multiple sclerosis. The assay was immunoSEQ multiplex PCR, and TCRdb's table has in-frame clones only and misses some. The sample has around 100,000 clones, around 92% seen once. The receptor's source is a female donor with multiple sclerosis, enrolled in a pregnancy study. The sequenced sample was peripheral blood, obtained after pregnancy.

CDR3 in DNA: TGTGCCAGCAGCCTCTATTCCCAGGGGGGAAACACCATATATTTT. Protein: CASSLYSQGGNTIYF. V gene TRBV11-2 combines with J gene TRBJ1-3; D is perhaps TRBD1 (6 bases). The V end was cut by 5 bases, the J end by 4 bases, with 15 bases between. The germline gives CDR1 SGHAT, CDR2 FQNNGV. The CDR3 runs 15 residues.